The entry that follows covers one TCR beta chain sequence. Its antigen is currently not known. Qualities for individual bases were not recorded, and no much larger clone is one base off. The cohort consisted of 650 to 700 healthy bone marrow donors. Cohort members were all nominally healthy when sampled, although unrecorded immune exposures were likely present. The donor was CMV seronegative and belonged to the group of over 300 seronegative cohort members. A peripheral blood sample was collected from each donor, and TCR beta sequencing was performed on peripheral blood mononuclear cells. Genomic DNA extraction from the blood cell samples was performed with the Qiagen DNeasy Blood Extraction Kit. This sample is drawn from a study of cytomegalovirus exposure and HLA in healthy donors (dated by TCRdb to about 2017). Turning to the overall study: An earlier analysis of roughly 630 of the donors reported about 250 Gb of sequence data and some 120 million unique TCR beta sequences from approximately 180 million T cells. Approximately 310 gigabases of sequencing data and approximately 80 million unique TCR sequences were included in an early release covering several hundred HLA-typed donors. Of the 300 to 500 genotyped donors, over 80% were placed in the genetic ancestry cluster associated with self-reported Caucasian donors. The study was designed to test whether signatures of past pathogen exposure could be identified by cataloging public T cell receptors. The study profiled the T cell repertoires of more than 500 subjects by immunosequencing and related them to cytomegalovirus serostatus. Along with the approximately 700-subject first cohort, a separate validation cohort of around 110 different subjects was used. High-throughput TCR immunosequencing, statistical association of individual TCRs with disease status, and machine learning were combined to predict cytomegalovirus infection status. A later analysis re-analyzed previously published TCR beta repertoires from 550 to 700 donors and added high-resolution HLA genotyping to study TCR occurrence patterns. In the later analysis, no new phenotypic data were used to find candidate immune exposures; instead, reliance was placed on TCR beta sequences and their occurrence across donors. An earlier analysis of some 600 of the donors applied high-throughput TCR beta sequencing to assess whether each TCR beta V gene segment acted as functional or pseudogenic. Donor age, sex, ethnicity and CMV serostatus were compiled alongside the repertoire data. In a later genetic analysis, genome-wide SNP genotypes for about 65% of the roughly 670 donors were used, and that subset was treated as a discovery cohort. Every discovery cohort repertoire had been produced on one sequencing platform. Both class I and class II loci were covered by HLA typing, at four-digit resolution. The number of typed donors differed by locus: roughly 629-640 for A, B, C, DRB1 and DQB1; roughly 510 for DQA1; approximately 610 for DPA1; and some 450 for DPB1. Several DR-DQ haplotypes were handled as single units for association and clustering, since linkage in the cohort was strong. Across around 400 genotyped donors of the cohort, an average of approximately 240,000 unique TCR beta nucleotide sequences per donor were sequenced, and roughly 20% of those sequences were non-productive.

The library relied on the immunoSEQ multiplex PCR assay. The multiplex PCR relied on a mix of 60 forward primers for TCR Vbeta segments and 13 reverse primers for TCR Jbeta segments. Amplification of the CDR3 region of rearranged TCR beta genes was performed with a multiplex PCR assay on genomic DNA. The Illumina HiSeq System was used to sequence the amplified TCR beta libraries as 87-base-pair reads. On the authors' methods: Across the 640 or so repertoires, a later analysis counted some 80 million unique TCR beta chains, roughly 11 million of which were shared by at least two donors. Raw reads were error-corrected and collapsed into unique sequences with a nearest-neighbor algorithm that merged closely related sequences to remove PCR and sequencing errors. To assign V, D and J gene segments, CDR3 sequences were aligned to IMGT reference sequences. For a sequence to be retained, a match of at least six nucleotides was required to both a V gene segment and a J gene segment. Rearrangements were classified as productive when the CDR3 lacked stop codons and remained in frame with V and J, and all other rearrangements were classified as non-productive. CDR3 was defined according to IMGT convention as the region running from the second conserved V-encoded cysteine to the conserved J-encoded phenylalanine. Sequences without an unambiguous match to a single V gene segment were excluded from the earlier analysis of approximately 600 of the donors. An earlier analysis of under 750 of the donors called V segments functional above 56.7% productive rearrangements and segregating when the between-donor standard deviation exceeded 5%. A statistical classification framework was built to diagnose cytomegalovirus status from the catalog of TCR beta chain sequences. A later analysis assigned V and J genes by comparing TCR nucleotide sequences with IMGT/GENE-DB human TR gene sequences. In a later analysis, CDR3 sequences and most-parsimonious VDJ recombination scenarios were assigned using the TCRdist pipeline. In a later analysis, each TCR beta chain was defined by its CDR3 amino acid sequence together with its V-gene family, and reads without a unique V-gene family were excluded. A later analysis removed 592 highly shared, low-generation-probability nucleotide sequences to deal with suspected cross-contamination and a sequencing artifact. In a later analysis, a clonal expansion index was calculated for each public chain from normalized within-repertoire ranks of inferred template counts. Generation probabilities in a later analysis came from a VDJ recombination model fitted to out-of-frame rearrangements, and those results were checked against IGoR. In a later analysis, hypergeometric tests were used to score TCR-TCR, TCR-HLA and TCR-CMV co-occurrence, with a repertoire-size bias correction applied to TCR pairs. False discovery rates were estimated in a later analysis by permuting HLA or CMV assignments 20 times. In a later analysis, co-occurring TCRs were grouped using DBSCAN, with TCRdist sequence similarity added in when clustering inside HLA-allele-positive subsets. Repertoires with fewer than 30,000 or more than 120,000 public chains, plus five repertoires with anomalous nucleotide sharing, were excluded from co-occurrence clustering. Held by TCRdb, this immuneACCESS table contains in-frame sequences only and omits some clones. Under half of the omission traces to an unresolved V gene where checked; the cause of the rest is unknown. V, J and clone size derive from that table, while D and trimming were established from the DNA sequence. The sample table contains around 190,000 clones; only one count was recorded for 81% of them. The top ten hold around 1.9% of the sample.

Study-wide conclusions, independent of this receptor: Presence/absence analyses assumed roughly uniform sequencing depth across donors, an assumption that may not hold. According to a later genetic analysis, donors in an Asian-associated ancestry cluster had fewer N-insertions in productive TCRs than the approximately 700-donor mean. The classifier was reported to diagnose cytomegalovirus status with high specificity and sensitivity in both the original cohort and the validation cohort. In a later genetic analysis, a missense DCLRE1C variant was associated with V-gene and J-gene trimming of TCR beta chains, and the association was replicated in an independent cohort. At a false discovery rate of 0.05, a later analysis linked 16,000 or so TCR beta sequences to specific HLA alleles. According to a later analysis, parvovirus B19, influenza, CMV and Epstein-Barr virus appeared linked to several top co-occurrence clusters. A few of the identified cytomegalovirus-associated TCR beta chains were confirmed in vitro to be specific for cytomegalovirus antigens. CMV serostatus was the only immune exposure information available for the cohort. In a later analysis, HLA-associated TCR beta chains were found to be more clonally expanded and to have lower generation probabilities than equally common non-associated chains. According to the authors, the approach could potentially be generalized to other disease states and immunological phenotypes. Some IMGT-functional V segments, including TRBV6-2 and TRBV6-3, could not be told apart with the 87-base-pair reads, so those segments were excluded. Assigning TCR associations to individual alleles was difficult when HLA alleles, especially DR and DQ, strongly co-occurred. A further reported finding was that TCR beta sequences accurately predicted the HLA-A and HLA-B alleles for most subjects in the first cohort. In an earlier analysis of roughly 500 of the donors, most TCR beta V segments appeared in productive rearrangements about 87% or about 30% of the time, broadly matching IMGT annotations. The study listed 170 or so TCR beta chains as associated with cytomegalovirus. Across donors, most TCR sequences were observed very rarely, whereas some public TCRs were present in many individuals. The sequencing pipeline was judged likely to have produced a cluster of highly shared sequence variants as a technical artifact. In a later analysis, most CMV-associated TCR beta chains were found to appear HLA-restricted, with HLA associations seemingly driven largely by CMV exposure. Correlated functional status among segregating V segments might be attributable to linkage disequilibrium, but an unknown experimental factor could not be ruled out. The cohort was sequenced for TCR beta chains only, and without alpha or paired-chain data the features that could be detected were limited. Because HLA typing was unavailable for some donors at each locus, only the typed subset was used in association tests. The earlier analysis of 450 to 700 of the donors excluded 15 to 20 rarely observed V segments, including chromosome 9 orphons, because counts were too low. In a later analysis, TCR association rates were found to vary across HLA loci, with the most associated TCRs seen for DRB1 alleles and the fewest for HLA-C alleles.

Sequences SGDLS (CDR1) and YYNGEE (CDR2) are obtained from the germline V gene. For this chain, trimming is 0 bases at the V end and 2 bases at the J end, and the number of junction bases without a gene match is 2. The CDR3, cysteine through phenylalanine, is 15 amino acids long. The sequence is cut down to CDR3 DNA, 45 bases in frame from base 1. This TCR was recovered from a man in his late teens or twenties in good health and CMV-seronegative. The material sequenced was PBMCs. Recombination connected TRBV9 to TRBJ2-3; a stretch of 8 junction bases matches TRBD2. The sequenced DNA: TGTGCCAGCAGCGTAGCGGGACTAGACACAGATACGCAGTATTTT. Its protein reads: CASSVAGLDTDTQYF. This CDR3, with the reference TRBV9 and TRBJ2-3 proteins standing in past its ends, gives the full variable domain DSGVTQTPKHLITATGQRVTLRCSPRSGDLSVYWYQQSLDQGLQFLIQYYNGEERAKGNILERFSAQQFPDLHSELNLSSLELGDSALYFCASSVAGLDTDTQYFGPGTRLTVL.